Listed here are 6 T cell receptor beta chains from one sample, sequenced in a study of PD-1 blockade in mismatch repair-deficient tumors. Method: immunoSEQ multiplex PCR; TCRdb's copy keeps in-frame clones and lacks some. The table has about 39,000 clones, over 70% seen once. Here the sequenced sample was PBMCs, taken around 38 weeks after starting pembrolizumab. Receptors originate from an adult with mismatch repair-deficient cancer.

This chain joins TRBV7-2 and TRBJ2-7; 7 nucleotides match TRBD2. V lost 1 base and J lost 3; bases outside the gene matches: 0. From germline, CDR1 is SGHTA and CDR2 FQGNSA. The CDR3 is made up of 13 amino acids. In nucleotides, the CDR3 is TGTGCCAGCAGCTTAGAGCGGGACTACGAGCAGTACTTC. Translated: CASSLERDYEQYF.

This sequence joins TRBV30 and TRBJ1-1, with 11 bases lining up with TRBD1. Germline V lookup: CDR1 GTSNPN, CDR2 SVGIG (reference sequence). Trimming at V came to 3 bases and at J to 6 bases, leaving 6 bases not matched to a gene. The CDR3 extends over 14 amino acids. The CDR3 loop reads CAWRTGQGASEAFF. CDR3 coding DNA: TGTGCCTGGAGGACCGGACAGGGGGCTTCTGAAGCTTTCTTT. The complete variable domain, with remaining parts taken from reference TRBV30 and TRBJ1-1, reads SQTIHQWPATLVQPVGSPLSLECTVEGTSNPNLYWYRQAAGRGLQLLFYSVGIGQISSEVPQNLSASRPQDRQFILSSKKLLLSDSGFYLCAWRTGQGASEAFFGQGTRLTVV.

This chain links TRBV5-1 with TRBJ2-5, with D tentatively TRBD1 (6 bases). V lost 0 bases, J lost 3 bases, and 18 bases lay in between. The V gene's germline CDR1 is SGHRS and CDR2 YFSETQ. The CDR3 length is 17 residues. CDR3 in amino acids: CASSLVVGLTGKETQYF. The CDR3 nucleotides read TGCGCCAGCAGCTTGGTGGTGGGGTTGACAGGAAAAGAGACCCAGTACTTC.

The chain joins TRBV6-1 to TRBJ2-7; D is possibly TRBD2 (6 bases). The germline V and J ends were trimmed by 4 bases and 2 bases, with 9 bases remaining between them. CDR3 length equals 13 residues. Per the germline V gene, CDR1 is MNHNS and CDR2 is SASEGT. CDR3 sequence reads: CASSARGTYEQYF. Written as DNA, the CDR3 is TGTGCCAGCAGTGCGCGGGGAACCTACGAGCAGTACTTC.

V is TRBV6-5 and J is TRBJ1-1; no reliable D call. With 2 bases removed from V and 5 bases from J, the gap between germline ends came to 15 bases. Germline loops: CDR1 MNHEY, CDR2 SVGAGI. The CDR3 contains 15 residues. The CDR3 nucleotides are TGTGCCAGCAGTTACAACTTACGGGGTTCGACTGAAGCTTTCTTT. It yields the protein CASSYNLRGSTEAFF.

Written as DNA, the CDR3 is TGCGCCAGCAGCTTGACTAGCGGGAGAAACAATGAGCAGTTCTTC. It specifies CASSLTSGRNNEQFF. This chain links TRBV5-1 with TRBJ2-1; TRBD2 aligns across 11 bases. With V trimmed by 1 base and J by 5 bases, 2 bases remained unmatched. The CDR3 runs 15 residues. CDR1 and CDR2 (germline): SGHRS, YFSETQ.